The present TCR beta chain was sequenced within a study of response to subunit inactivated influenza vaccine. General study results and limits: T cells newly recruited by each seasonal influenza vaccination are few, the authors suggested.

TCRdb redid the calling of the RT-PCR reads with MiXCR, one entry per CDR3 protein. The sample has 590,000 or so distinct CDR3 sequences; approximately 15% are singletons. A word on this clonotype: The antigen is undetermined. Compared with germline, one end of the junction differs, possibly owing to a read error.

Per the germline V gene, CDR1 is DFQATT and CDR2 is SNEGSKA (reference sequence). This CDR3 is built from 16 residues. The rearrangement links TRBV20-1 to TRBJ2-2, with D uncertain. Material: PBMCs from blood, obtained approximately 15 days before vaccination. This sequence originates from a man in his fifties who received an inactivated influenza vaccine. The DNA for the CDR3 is TGCTGTGCTGCTTCCAGCGCCACGTTCGACACCGGGGAGCTGTTTTTT. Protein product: CCAASSATFDTGELFF.